Described below is a single T cell receptor (beta chain) sequence and its context. The antigen it recognizes is unknown. Base qualities are missing; no much larger clone stands one base away. The CDR3 numbers 18 residues from cysteine through phenylalanine. Only the CDR3 part of the read is kept: 54 bases, read in frame from the first base. A distance of 21 bases separates the germline ends of V and J, which lose 3 bases and 2 bases respectively. CDR1 is given as SGHDT and CDR2 as YYEEEE, both from the germline V gene. The data were obtained in a study of CD4 T cells in relation to SARS-CoV-2 and coronaviruses (dated by TCRdb to about 2021). A note on the overall study: In the ViraFEST assay, PBMCs were cultured with antigen for nine to ten days, after which TCR beta CDR3s were sequenced to identify clonal expansions specific to the antigen. A median age of about 35 years, with a range of 21 to 72 years, was recorded for the full convalescent cohort of around 12 patients. A different, Illumina-based TCR-beta assay was used to sequence expansion assays from other donors in the study. Samples from a few pre-COVID donors and the naive versus memory experiments were sequenced with the Adaptive Biotechnologies TCR-sequencing kit; other data were Illumina-based. Using patient-derived lymphoblastoid cell lines, the shared crossreactive spike epitopes were mapped to their HLA restriction. At the level of individual TCR clonotypes, the study measured memory CD4+ T cell crossreactivity between SARS-CoV-2 spike protein and common cold coronavirus spike proteins. The roughly 12 convalescent patients included 8 males and 4 females; two subjects were Hispanic. The paper as a whole reports these results and caveats: Crossreactivity analysis centred on spike protein, so crossreactivity against other viral proteins was not assessed. Sequencing of naive versus memory cells indicated that the assay detects memory recall responses, not primary responses primed during culture. Significantly weaker SARS-CoV-2-driven expansion was shown by crossreactive clones than by monoreactive clones, consistent with antigenic imprinting. Pre-pandemic and post-infection samples were not both contributed by any donor, so tracing of the source of pre-existing responses was limited. In about 60% of donors, memory CD4+ clonotypes turned up that crossrecognized SARS-CoV-2 and at least one common cold coronavirus spike. The study was limited by small numbers of patients and tested TCRs.

DNA from CEF-cultured naive and memory CD4+ T cells underwent immunoSEQ TCR-beta sequencing at survey level. On the study's bioinformatics: During preprocessing, nonproductive sequences were removed, along with CDR3s that did not begin with C, did not end with F or W, or were shorter than 7 amino acids. The MANAFEST web app identified antigen-specific clonotypes based on expansion compared with the reference and other culture wells. A clone was considered positive if the clone showed significant expansion compared with the reference culture in 2 of 3 replicate wells at an FDR below 0.05. A further requirement for positive clones was significant expansion compared with all other tandem wells, along with an odds ratio above 5. Cultured and uncultured naive and memory CD4+ repertoires were searched for CDR3s previously identified as spike- and CEF-reactive. After three terminal residues were trimmed from each end, CDR3 homology was quantified as pairwise Levenshtein distance using the stringdist R package. The table was pulled from immuneACCESS by TCRdb, which kept in-frame rearrangements only. Such tables lose some clones; where checked, under half of the loss comes from unresolved V genes, and the rest has no known cause. V and J calls and clone size are given by that table; D and trimming were obtained from the DNA. In this sample the table shows roughly 41,000 clones, around 82% of which occur a single time. Together, the top ten hold more than 3.5% of the sample.

Naive and memory CD4+ T cells were separated from cryopreserved PBMCs by CD4 enrichment followed by EasySep naive CD4+ T cell enrichment. For nine to eleven days, sorted naive or memory CD4+ T cells (more than 85,000) were cultured at a 1:1 ratio with T cell-depleted PBMCs and CEF peptides. Each peptide culture condition was generally run in triplicate replicate wells. PBMCs were isolated from leukapheresis product or whole blood by Ficoll-Paque PLUS gradient centrifugation. PBMCs were either cryopreserved at -140°C or used fresh in the expansion assay. The QIAamp Micro DNA Kit was used to extract genomic DNA from the CD4+ T cells.

The sequenced sample was naive CD4+ T cells from PBMCs, cultured in vitro. Read against the paper, the sample's cell subset or site label means: naive CD4+ T cells isolated by negative enrichment. The chain is assembled from TRBV5-6 and TRBJ2-1; perhaps TRBD2 is the D gene, with 6 bases matching. This TCR was recovered from an adult with COVID-19. The DNA sequence reads TGTGCCAGCAGCTGGGGCGCATTGGGGGAGGTGACCTACAATGAGCAGTTCTTC. Translated, it gives CASSWGALGEVTYNEQFF.